This TCR beta chain was found in a study of blood T cells in healthy people across ages. Across the whole study: Every two T cells gave about one barcoded beta molecule via template switching. Broader study findings: Changes seen in expanded clonotypes were possibly confounded by donor CMV status left unknown. Getting older went along with TCR beta diversity per million T cells dropping roughly linearly.

This CDR3 is 15 amino acids long. Trimming pared 0 bases from V and 11 bases from J, leaving 18 bases between. CDR1 and CDR2 from the germline V gene are SNHLY and FYNNEI. The authors ran a second PCR of about 7 to 11 cycles using a sample-barcoded 5' primer and a J-beta primer mix. TCRdb independently ran MiXCR on the 5' RACE reads; one entry per CDR3 protein. The sample has 800,000 to 950,000 distinct CDR3 sequences; roughly 52% are singletons. In its sample, this clonotype was seen a few times. Its antigen is undetermined. This receptor was identified in a man aged 25 to 45 in good health. The specimen sequenced was blood. This chain joins TRBV2 and TRBJ2-3; D tentatively reads TRBD1 or TRBD2 (5 bases each). The CDR3 DNA reads as TGTGCCAGCAGTGAAGCGCTTCAGGGACCCGGGATGCAGTATTTT. Its protein product is CASSEALQGPGMQYF.